The rows below give T cell receptor beta chains drawn from one sample of a study of Ad26.COV2.S vaccination and SARS-CoV-2 variants. The repertoire was sequenced with immunoSEQ multiplex PCR; TCRdb's copy has only in-frame clones and lacks some. In the table there are 350,000 to 400,000 clones, 75% to 90% of which are singletons. The sample consisted of peripheral blood, taken in a trial of Ad26.COV2.S vaccine versus placebo. These receptor sequences come from a person aged 18-60 years who received the Ad26.COV2.S COVID-19 vaccine or a placebo. Each CDR3 is given with its conserved first and last residue. The order of the fields is CDR3 length, clone size, D gene, J gene, V gene, CDR3 protein, CDR3 DNA. The D gene is left open where the match is weak. Size values are once, few and many counts, or a class for expanded clones, and some rows have none.

cdr3_length: 12; clone_size: .; d_call: .; j_call: TRBJ1-2; v_call: TRBV9; cdr3_aa: CASSTGLAGYTF; cdr3_nt: TGTGCCAGCAGCACAGGGCTGGCTGGCTACACCTTC
cdr3_length: 11; clone_size: .; d_call: .; j_call: TRBJ2-6; v_call: TRBV10-3; cdr3_aa: CAISGANVLTF; cdr3_nt: TGTGCCATCTCTGGGGCCAACGTCCTGACTTTC
cdr3_length: 16; clone_size: .; d_call: .; j_call: TRBJ2-4; v_call: TRBV6-2/TRBV6-3; cdr3_aa: CASNPGPPLAKNIQYF; cdr3_nt: TGTGCCAGCAACCCGGGCCCCCCACTAGCCAAAAACATTCAGTACTTC
cdr3_length: 15; clone_size: .; d_call: TRBD2; j_call: TRBJ2-3; v_call: TRBV5-4; cdr3_aa: CASSWGGGGTDTQYF; cdr3_nt: TGTGCCAGCAGCTGGGGCGGGGGAGGCACAGATACGCAGTATTTT
cdr3_length: 11; clone_size: .; d_call: .; j_call: TRBJ2-5; v_call: TRBV7-6; cdr3_aa: CASRWGETQYF; cdr3_nt: TGTGCCAGCAGGTGGGGAGAGACCCAGTACTTC
cdr3_length: 17; clone_size: .; d_call: .; j_call: TRBJ1-1; v_call: TRBV2; cdr3_aa: CASSSGTVFVKDTEAFF; cdr3_nt: TGTGCCAGCAGCTCCGGGACCGTTTTTGTTAAGGACACTGAAGCTTTCTTT
cdr3_length: 14; clone_size: .; d_call: .; j_call: TRBJ1-1; v_call: TRBV4-3; cdr3_aa: CASSRGGENTEAFF; cdr3_nt: TGCGCCAGCAGCCGGGGAGGAGAGAACACTGAAGCTTTCTTT
cdr3_length: 13; clone_size: .; d_call: .; j_call: TRBJ1-5; v_call: TRBV5-1; cdr3_aa: CASSLEPNQPQHF; cdr3_nt: TGCGCCAGCAGCTTGGAGCCGAATCAGCCCCAGCATTTT
cdr3_length: 15; clone_size: .; d_call: .; j_call: TRBJ1-4; v_call: TRBV6-5; cdr3_aa: CASSYSGRGVEKLFF; cdr3_nt: TGTGCCAGCAGTTACTCTGGGAGGGGAGTCGAAAAACTGTTTTTT
cdr3_length: 17; clone_size: .; d_call: .; j_call: TRBJ2-1; v_call: TRBV6-1; cdr3_aa: CASSEWGGPQGNNEQFF; cdr3_nt: TGTGCCAGCAGTGAATGGGGGGGGCCCCAAGGAAACAATGAGCAGTTCTTC
cdr3_length: 15; clone_size: many; d_call: .; j_call: TRBJ1-5; v_call: TRBV7-8; cdr3_aa: CASSNGRDSNQPQHF; cdr3_nt: TGTGCCAGCAGCAACGGACGGGATAGCAATCAGCCCCAGCATTTT
cdr3_length: 14; clone_size: .; d_call: .; j_call: TRBJ2-4; v_call: TRBV5-1; cdr3_aa: CASSLEVAKNIQYF; cdr3_nt: TGCGCCAGCAGCTTGGAGGTAGCCAAAAACATTCAGTACTTC
cdr3_length: 13; clone_size: .; d_call: .; j_call: TRBJ1-2; v_call: TRBV27; cdr3_aa: CASSFLANYGYTF; cdr3_nt: TGTGCCAGCAGTTTCCTTGCTAACTATGGCTACACCTTC
cdr3_length: 14; clone_size: .; d_call: .; j_call: TRBJ2-7; v_call: TRBV5-6; cdr3_aa: CASSLGQATYEQYF; cdr3_nt: TGTGCCAGCAGCTTGGGTCAGGCGACCTACGAGCAGTACTTC
cdr3_length: 14; clone_size: .; d_call: TRBD2; j_call: TRBJ2-3; v_call: TRBV5-1; cdr3_aa: CASSRGDSTDTQYF; cdr3_nt: TGCGCCAGCAGCCGGGGGGACTCCACAGATACGCAGTATTTT
cdr3_length: 16; clone_size: .; d_call: TRBD2; j_call: TRBJ2-3; v_call: TRBV5-5; cdr3_aa: CASSSRLAGLTDTQYF; cdr3_nt: TGTGCCAGCAGCTCCCGACTAGCGGGGTTGACAGATACGCAGTATTTT
cdr3_length: 13; clone_size: few; d_call: .; j_call: TRBJ2-5; v_call: TRBV3-1/TRBV3-2; cdr3_aa: CASSPTGRETQYF; cdr3_nt: TGTGCCAGCAGCCCCACAGGGAGGGAGACCCAGTACTTC
cdr3_length: 14; clone_size: .; d_call: .; j_call: TRBJ2-3; v_call: TRBV7-9; cdr3_aa: CASSHGTSTDTQYF; cdr3_nt: TGTGCCAGCAGCCACGGGACTAGCACAGATACGCAGTATTTT
cdr3_length: 10; clone_size: .; d_call: .; j_call: TRBJ1-2; v_call: TRBV29-1; cdr3_aa: CSVMGDGYTF; cdr3_nt: TGCAGCGTTATGGGCGATGGCTACACCTTC
cdr3_length: 13; clone_size: once; d_call: TRBD1; j_call: TRBJ1-2; v_call: TRBV6-2/TRBV6-3; cdr3_aa: CASSDRAEYGYTF; cdr3_nt: TGTGCCAGCAGTGACAGGGCGGAATATGGCTACACCTTC
cdr3_length: 15; clone_size: .; d_call: TRBD2; j_call: TRBJ2-1; v_call: TRBV4-3; cdr3_aa: CASRRTSGGANEQFF; cdr3_nt: TGCGCCAGCAGGCGGACTAGCGGGGGGGCGAATGAGCAGTTCTTC
cdr3_length: 16; clone_size: .; d_call: TRBD2; j_call: TRBJ2-1; v_call: TRBV4-2; cdr3_aa: CASSQAFQRGGNEQFF; cdr3_nt: TGTGCCAGCAGCCAGGCTTTTCAGCGGGGGGGCAATGAGCAGTTCTTC
cdr3_length: 13; clone_size: few; d_call: .; j_call: TRBJ1-5; v_call: TRBV3-1/TRBV3-2; cdr3_aa: CASSQNSGGTQHF; cdr3_nt: TGTGCCAGCAGCCAAAATAGCGGTGGCACCCAGCATTTT
cdr3_length: 14; clone_size: .; d_call: .; j_call: TRBJ2-5; v_call: TRBV2; cdr3_aa: CASTPLGSQETQYF; cdr3_nt: TGTGCCAGCACTCCGTTGGGTAGCCAAGAGACCCAGTACTTC
cdr3_length: 13; clone_size: .; d_call: .; j_call: TRBJ1-2; v_call: TRBV12-3/TRBV12-4; cdr3_aa: CASSYTLNYGYTF; cdr3_nt: TGTGCCAGCAGCTATACGCTTAACTATGGCTACACCTTC
cdr3_length: 11; clone_size: .; d_call: .; j_call: TRBJ2-2; v_call: TRBV7-9; cdr3_aa: CASVQGMELFF; cdr3_nt: TGTGCCAGCGTTCAGGGGATGGAGCTGTTTTTT
cdr3_length: 15; clone_size: .; d_call: TRBD2; j_call: TRBJ2-7; v_call: TRBV4-1; cdr3_aa: CASSQGGRGGYEQYF; cdr3_nt: TGCGCCAGCAGCCAAGGAGGGCGGGGGGGCTACGAGCAGTACTTC
cdr3_length: 12; clone_size: .; d_call: .; j_call: TRBJ1-2; v_call: TRBV30; cdr3_aa: CAWSVGTLGYTF; cdr3_nt: TGTGCCTGGAGTGTAGGGACCCTCGGCTACACCTTC
cdr3_length: 16; clone_size: .; d_call: TRBD1; j_call: TRBJ2-7; v_call: TRBV6-5; cdr3_aa: CASSYFRDRGVYEQYF; cdr3_nt: TGTGCCAGCAGTTACTTCCGGGACAGGGGTGTCTACGAGCAGTACTTC
cdr3_length: 15; clone_size: once; d_call: .; j_call: TRBJ1-1; v_call: TRBV10-3; cdr3_aa: CAITPSPDQDTEAFF; cdr3_nt: TGTGCCATCACTCCCTCGCCGGACCAGGACACTGAAGCTTTCTTT
cdr3_length: 15; clone_size: .; d_call: .; j_call: TRBJ1-1; v_call: TRBV10-2; cdr3_aa: CASSDGGEMNTEAFF; cdr3_nt: TGCGCCAGCAGTGATGGGGGGGAGATGAACACTGAAGCTTTCTTT
cdr3_length: 12; clone_size: once; d_call: .; j_call: TRBJ2-7; v_call: TRBV10-3; cdr3_aa: CAIRDYRDEQYF; cdr3_nt: TGTGCCATCCGGGACTACAGGGACGAGCAGTACTTC
cdr3_length: 15; clone_size: .; d_call: TRBD1; j_call: TRBJ2-1; v_call: TRBV7-6; cdr3_aa: CASSPSPGTEDEQFF; cdr3_nt: TGTGCCAGCAGCCCGAGCCCCGGGACAGAGGATGAGCAGTTCTTC
cdr3_length: 13; clone_size: .; d_call: .; j_call: TRBJ1-3; v_call: TRBV6-5; cdr3_aa: CASIKASGNTIYF; cdr3_nt: TGTGCCAGCATAAAGGCTTCTGGAAACACCATATATTTT
cdr3_length: 16; clone_size: .; d_call: .; j_call: TRBJ2-3; v_call: TRBV7-9; cdr3_aa: CASAGDTQPNKDTQYF; cdr3_nt: TGTGCCAGCGCGGGGGACACCCAACCTAATAAAGATACGCAGTATTTT
cdr3_length: 13; clone_size: .; d_call: .; j_call: TRBJ1-2; v_call: TRBV10-3; cdr3_aa: CAIRNTGSYGYTF; cdr3_nt: TGTGCCATCCGTAATACAGGGTCTTATGGCTACACCTTC
cdr3_length: 14; clone_size: .; d_call: .; j_call: TRBJ1-2; v_call: TRBV10-3; cdr3_aa: CATIRTLGDYGYTF; cdr3_nt: TGTGCCACCATTCGGACCCTGGGCGACTATGGCTACACCTTC
cdr3_length: 13; clone_size: once; d_call: TRBD2; j_call: TRBJ2-5; v_call: TRBV10-1; cdr3_aa: CASSLAGVETQYF; cdr3_nt: TGCGCCAGCAGTCTAGCGGGGGTTGAGACCCAGTACTTC
cdr3_length: 15; clone_size: .; d_call: .; j_call: TRBJ2-5; v_call: TRBV14; cdr3_aa: CASSPFLGGSETQYF; cdr3_nt: TGTGCCAGCAGCCCGTTCTTGGGCGGATCAGAGACCCAGTACTTC
cdr3_length: 14; clone_size: .; d_call: TRBD1; j_call: TRBJ1-2; v_call: TRBV6-2/TRBV6-3; cdr3_aa: CASSSQGAVGGYTF; cdr3_nt: TGTGCCAGCAGTTCACAGGGGGCAGTAGGAGGCTACACCTTC